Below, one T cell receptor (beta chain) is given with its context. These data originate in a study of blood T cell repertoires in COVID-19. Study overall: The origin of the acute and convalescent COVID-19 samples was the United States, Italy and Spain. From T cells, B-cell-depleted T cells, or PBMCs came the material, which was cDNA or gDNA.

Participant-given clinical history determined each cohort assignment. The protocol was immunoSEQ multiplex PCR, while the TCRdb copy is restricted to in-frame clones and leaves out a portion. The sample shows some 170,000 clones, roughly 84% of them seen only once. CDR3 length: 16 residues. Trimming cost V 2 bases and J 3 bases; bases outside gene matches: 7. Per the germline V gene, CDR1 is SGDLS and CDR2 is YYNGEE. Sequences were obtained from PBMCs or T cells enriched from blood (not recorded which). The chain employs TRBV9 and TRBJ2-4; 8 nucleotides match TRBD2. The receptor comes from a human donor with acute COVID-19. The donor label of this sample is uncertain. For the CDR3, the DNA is TGTGCCAGCAGCGTGGGGGTGACTAGCGTCAAAAACATTCAGTACTTC. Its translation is CASSVGVTSVKNIQYF. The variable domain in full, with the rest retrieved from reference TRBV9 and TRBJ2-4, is DSGVTQTPKHLITATGQRVTLRCSPRSGDLSVYWYQQSLDQGLQFLIQYYNGEERAKGNILERFSAQQFPDLHSELNLSSLELGDSALYFCASSVGVTSVKNIQYFGAGTRLSVL.